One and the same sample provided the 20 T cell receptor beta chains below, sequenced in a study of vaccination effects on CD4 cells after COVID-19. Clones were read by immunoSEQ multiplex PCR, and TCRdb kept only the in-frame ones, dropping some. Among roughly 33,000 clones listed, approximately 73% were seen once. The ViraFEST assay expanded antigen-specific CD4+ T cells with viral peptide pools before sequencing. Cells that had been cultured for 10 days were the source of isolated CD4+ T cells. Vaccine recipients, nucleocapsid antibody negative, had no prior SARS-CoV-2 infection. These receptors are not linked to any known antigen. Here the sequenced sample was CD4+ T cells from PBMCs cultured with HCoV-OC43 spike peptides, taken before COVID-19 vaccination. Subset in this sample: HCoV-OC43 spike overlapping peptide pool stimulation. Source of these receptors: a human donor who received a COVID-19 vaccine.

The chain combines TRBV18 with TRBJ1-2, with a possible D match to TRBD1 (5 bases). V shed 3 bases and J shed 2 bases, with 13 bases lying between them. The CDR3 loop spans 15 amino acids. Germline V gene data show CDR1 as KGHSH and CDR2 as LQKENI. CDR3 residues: CASSPTNQGNYGYTF. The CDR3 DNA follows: TGTGCCAGCTCACCCACGAACCAGGGAAACTATGGCTACACCTTC.

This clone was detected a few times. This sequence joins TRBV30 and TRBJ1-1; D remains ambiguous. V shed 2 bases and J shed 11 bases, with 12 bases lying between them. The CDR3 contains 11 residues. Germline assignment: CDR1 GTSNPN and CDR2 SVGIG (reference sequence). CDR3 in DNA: TGTGCCTGGAGTCGAACAAAACGGGCTTTCTTT. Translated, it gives CAWSRTKRAFF.

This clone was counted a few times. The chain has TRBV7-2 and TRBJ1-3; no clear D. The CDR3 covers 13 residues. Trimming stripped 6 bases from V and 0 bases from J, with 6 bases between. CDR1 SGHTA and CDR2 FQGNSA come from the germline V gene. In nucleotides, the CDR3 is TGTGCCAGCAGTCCCTTCTCTGGAAACACCATATATTTT. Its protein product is CASSPFSGNTIYF.

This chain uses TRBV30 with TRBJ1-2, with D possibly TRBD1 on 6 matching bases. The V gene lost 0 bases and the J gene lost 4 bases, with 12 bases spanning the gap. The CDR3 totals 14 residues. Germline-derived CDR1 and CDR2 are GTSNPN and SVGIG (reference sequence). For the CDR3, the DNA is TGTGCCTGGAGTGTAAACAGGGTGAGCTATGGCTACACCTTC. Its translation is CAWSVNRVSYGYTF.

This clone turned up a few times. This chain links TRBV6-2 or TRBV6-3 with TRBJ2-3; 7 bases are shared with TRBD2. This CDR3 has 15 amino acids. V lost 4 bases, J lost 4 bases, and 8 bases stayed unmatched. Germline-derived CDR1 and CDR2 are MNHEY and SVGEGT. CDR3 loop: CASSWGGSKADTQYF. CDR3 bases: TGTGCCAGCAGTTGGGGCGGGAGTAAGGCAGATACGCAGTATTTT.

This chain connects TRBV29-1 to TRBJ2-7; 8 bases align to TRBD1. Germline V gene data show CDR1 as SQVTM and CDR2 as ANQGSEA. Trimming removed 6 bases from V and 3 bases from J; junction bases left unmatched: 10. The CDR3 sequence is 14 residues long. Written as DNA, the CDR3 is TGCAGCGTCGCGAGACAGGGGATTGGCTACGAGCAGTACTTC. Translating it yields CSVARQGIGYEQYF.

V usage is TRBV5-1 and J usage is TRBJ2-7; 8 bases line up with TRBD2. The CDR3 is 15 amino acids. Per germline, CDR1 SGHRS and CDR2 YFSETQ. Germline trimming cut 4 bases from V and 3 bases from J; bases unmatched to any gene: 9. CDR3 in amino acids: CASSIVSGTHYEQYF. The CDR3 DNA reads TGCGCCAGCAGCATTGTTAGCGGGACTCACTACGAGCAGTACTTC.

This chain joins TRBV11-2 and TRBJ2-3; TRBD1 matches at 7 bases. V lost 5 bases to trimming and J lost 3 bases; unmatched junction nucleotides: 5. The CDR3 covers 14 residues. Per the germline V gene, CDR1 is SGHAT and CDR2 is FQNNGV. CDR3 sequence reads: CASSPGQVTDTQYF. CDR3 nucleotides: TGTGCCAGCAGCCCTGGACAGGTGACAGATACGCAGTATTTT.

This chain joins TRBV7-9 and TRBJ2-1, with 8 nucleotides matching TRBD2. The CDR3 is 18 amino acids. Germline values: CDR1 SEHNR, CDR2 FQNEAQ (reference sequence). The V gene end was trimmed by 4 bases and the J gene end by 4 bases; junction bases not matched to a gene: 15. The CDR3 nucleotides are TGTGCCAGCAGCTCCCGCGTTAAGGCCGGGGGGGTGTACAATGAGCAGTTCTTC. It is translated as CASSSRVKAGGVYNEQFF.

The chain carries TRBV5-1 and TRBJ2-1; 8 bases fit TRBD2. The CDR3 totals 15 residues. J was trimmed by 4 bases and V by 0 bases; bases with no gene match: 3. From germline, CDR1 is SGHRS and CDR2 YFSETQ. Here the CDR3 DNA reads TGCGCCAGCAGCTTGGGTAGCGGGGAGTACAATGAGCAGTTCTTC. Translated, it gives CASSLGSGEYNEQFF.

CDR3 protein: CAISRQGSGELFF. The CDR3 coding sequence is TGTGCCATCAGTAGACAGGGATCCGGGGAGCTGTTTTTT. J is TRBJ2-2 and V is TRBV10-3; 7 nucleotides agree with TRBD1. Germline assignment: CDR1 ENHRY and CDR2 SYGVKD. The CDR3 is 13 residues long. Losses at the gene ends were 5 bases for V and 6 bases for J; bases not matched to a gene: 3.

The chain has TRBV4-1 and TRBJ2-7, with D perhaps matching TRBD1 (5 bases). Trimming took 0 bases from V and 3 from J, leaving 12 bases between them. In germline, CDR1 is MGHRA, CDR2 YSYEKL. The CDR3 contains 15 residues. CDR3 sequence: CASSQDPGRDYEQYF. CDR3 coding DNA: TGCGCCAGCAGCCAAGATCCCGGCAGGGACTACGAGCAGTACTTC.

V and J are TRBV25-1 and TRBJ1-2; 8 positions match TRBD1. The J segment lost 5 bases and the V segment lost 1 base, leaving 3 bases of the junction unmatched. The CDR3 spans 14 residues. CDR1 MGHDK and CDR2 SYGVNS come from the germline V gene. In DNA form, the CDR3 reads TGTGCCAGCAGTGAATCGGGACAGGTATATGGCTACACCTTC. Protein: CASSESGQVYGYTF.

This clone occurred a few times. The CDR3 bases are TGTGCCTGGAGTGCAGGACTAGCGGGAGAGACCCAGTACTTC. Its translation: CAWSAGLAGETQYF. V and J are TRBV30 and TRBJ2-5; 11 bases map to TRBD2. Looked up from germline, CDR1 is GTSNPN and CDR2 is SVGIG (reference sequence). CDR3 length equals 14 residues. V was pared by 1 base and J by 4 bases, with 2 bases of the junction left unmatched.

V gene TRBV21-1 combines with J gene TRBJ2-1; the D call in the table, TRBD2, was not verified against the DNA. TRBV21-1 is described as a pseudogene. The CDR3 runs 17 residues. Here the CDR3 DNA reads TGTGCCAGCAGCGAACGTAAGGGGGGGGGCCTTACCAATGAGCAGTTCTTC. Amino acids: CASSERKGGGLTNEQFF.

CDR3 DNA sequence: TGCGCCAGCAGCCAAGAGGGAAACACCATATATTTT. Residues: CASSQEGNTIYF. This chain connects TRBV4-1 to TRBJ1-3, with D uncertain. Trimming cost V 0 bases and J 4 bases, with 1 base left between them. The CDR3 is made up of 12 amino acids. From germline, CDR1 is MGHRA and CDR2 YSYEKL.

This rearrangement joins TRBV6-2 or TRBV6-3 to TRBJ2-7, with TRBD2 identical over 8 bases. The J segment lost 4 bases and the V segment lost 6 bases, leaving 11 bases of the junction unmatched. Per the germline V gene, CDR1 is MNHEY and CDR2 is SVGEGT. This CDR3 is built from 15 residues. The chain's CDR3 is CASSTRGGGSYEQYF. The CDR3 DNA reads TGTGCCAGCAGCACCAGAGGCGGGGGGTCATACGAGCAGTACTTC.

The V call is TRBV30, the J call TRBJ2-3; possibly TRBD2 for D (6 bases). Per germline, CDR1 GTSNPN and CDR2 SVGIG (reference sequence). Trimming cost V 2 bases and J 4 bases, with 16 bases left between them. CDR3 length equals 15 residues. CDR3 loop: CAWSPSGLPSDTQYF. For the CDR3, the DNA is TGTGCCTGGAGTCCATCGGGACTTCCTTCAGATACGCAGTATTTT.

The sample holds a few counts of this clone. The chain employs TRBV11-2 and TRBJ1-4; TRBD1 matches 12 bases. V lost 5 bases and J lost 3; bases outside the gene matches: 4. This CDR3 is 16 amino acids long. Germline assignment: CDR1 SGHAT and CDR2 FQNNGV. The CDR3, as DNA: TGTGCCAGCAGCAGGGGACAGGGGGCATCTAATGAAAAACTGTTTTTT. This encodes CASSRGQGASNEKLFF.

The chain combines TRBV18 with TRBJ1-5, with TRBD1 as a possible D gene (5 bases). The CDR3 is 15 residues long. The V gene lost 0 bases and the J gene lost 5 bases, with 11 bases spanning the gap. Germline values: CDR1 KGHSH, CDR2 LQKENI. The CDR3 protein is CASSPPGSGHQPQHF. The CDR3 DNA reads TGTGCCAGCTCACCACCAGGGTCAGGGCATCAGCCCCAGCATTTT.